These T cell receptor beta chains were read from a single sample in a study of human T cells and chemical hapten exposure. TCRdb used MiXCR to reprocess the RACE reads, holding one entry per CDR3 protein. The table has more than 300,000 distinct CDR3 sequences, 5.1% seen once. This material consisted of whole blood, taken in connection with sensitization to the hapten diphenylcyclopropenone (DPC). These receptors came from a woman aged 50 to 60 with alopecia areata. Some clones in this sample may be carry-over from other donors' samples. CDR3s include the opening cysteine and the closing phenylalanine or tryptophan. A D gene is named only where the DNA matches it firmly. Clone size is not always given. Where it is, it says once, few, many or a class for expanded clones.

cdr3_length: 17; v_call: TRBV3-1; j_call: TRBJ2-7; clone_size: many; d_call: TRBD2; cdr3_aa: CASSQTAGEGRRHEQYF; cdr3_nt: TGTGCCAGCAGCCAAACGGCGGGGGAGGGTAGGAGGCACGAGCAGTACTTC
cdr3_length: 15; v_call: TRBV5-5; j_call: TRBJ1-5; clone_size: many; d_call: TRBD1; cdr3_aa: CASSWGQGGGQPQHF; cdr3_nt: TGTGCCAGCAGCTGGGGACAGGGCGGAGGTCAGCCCCAGCATTTT
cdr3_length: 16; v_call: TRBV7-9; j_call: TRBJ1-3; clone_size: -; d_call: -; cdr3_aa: CASSPRGTSSGNTIYF; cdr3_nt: TGTGCCAGCAGCCCACGGGGGACTAGCTCTGGAAACACCATATATTTT
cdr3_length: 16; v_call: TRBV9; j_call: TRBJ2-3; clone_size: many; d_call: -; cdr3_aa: CASSAQPKISTDTQYF; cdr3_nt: TGTGCCAGCAGCGCCCAGCCCAAGATCAGCACAGATACGCAGTATTTT
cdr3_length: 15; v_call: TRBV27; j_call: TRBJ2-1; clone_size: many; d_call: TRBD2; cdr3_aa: CASSPPSGGINEQFF; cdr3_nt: TGTGCCAGCAGTCCCCCTAGCGGGGGGATAAATGAGCAGTTCTTC
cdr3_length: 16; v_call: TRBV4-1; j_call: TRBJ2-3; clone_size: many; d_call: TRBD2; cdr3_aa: CASSHGLAGVTDTQYF; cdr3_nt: TGCGCCAGCAGCCACGGACTAGCCGGAGTCACAGATACGCAGTATTTT
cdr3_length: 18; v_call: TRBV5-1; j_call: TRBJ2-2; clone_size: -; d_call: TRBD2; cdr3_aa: CASSPGLAGGPRTGELFF; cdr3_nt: TGCGCCAGCAGCCCGGGACTAGCGGGGGGGCCGCGGACCGGGGAGCTGTTTTTT
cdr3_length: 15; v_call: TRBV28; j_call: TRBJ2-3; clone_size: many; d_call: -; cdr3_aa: CASSFKLRRTDTQYF; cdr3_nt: TGTGCCAGCAGTTTTAAGCTCCGGAGAACAGATACGCAGTATTTT
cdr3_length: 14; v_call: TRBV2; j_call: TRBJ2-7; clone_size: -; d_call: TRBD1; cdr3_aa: CASRGQGFRLVQYF; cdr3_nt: TGTGCCAGCAGGGGACAGGGGTTCAGGCTCGTGCAGTACTTC
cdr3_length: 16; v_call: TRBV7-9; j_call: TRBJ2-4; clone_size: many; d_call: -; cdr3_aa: CASSENSGLAKNIQYF; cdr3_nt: TGTGCCAGCAGCGAAAATAGCGGTCTAGCCAAAAACATTCAGTACTTC
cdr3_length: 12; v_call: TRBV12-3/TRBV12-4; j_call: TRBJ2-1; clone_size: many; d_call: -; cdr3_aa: CASTRHENEQFF; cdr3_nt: TGTGCCAGCACCCGCCATGAGAATGAGCAGTTCTTC
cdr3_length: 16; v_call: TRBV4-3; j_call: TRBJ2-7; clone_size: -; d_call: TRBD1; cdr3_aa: CASSQDPTGGSYEQYF; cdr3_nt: TGCGCCAGCAGCCAAGACCCGACAGGGGGCTCGTACGAGCAGTACTTC
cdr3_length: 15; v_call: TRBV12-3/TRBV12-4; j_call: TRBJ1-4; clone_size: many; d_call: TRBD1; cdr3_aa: CASSSGTGGIGKLFF; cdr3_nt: TGTGCCAGCAGTTCCGGGACAGGGGGCATCGGAAAACTGTTTTTT
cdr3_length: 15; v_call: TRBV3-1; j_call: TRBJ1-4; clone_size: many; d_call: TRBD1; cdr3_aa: CASSQPARGLEKLFF; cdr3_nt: TGTGCCAGCAGCCAGCCGGCCAGGGGGCTGGAAAAACTGTTTTTT
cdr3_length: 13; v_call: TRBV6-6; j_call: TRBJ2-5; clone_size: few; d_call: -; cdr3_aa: CASSYTYQETQYF; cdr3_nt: TGTGCCAGCAGTTACACGTACCAAGAGACCCAGTACTTC
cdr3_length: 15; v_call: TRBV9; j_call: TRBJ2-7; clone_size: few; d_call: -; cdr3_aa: CASSVALDSSYEQYF; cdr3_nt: TGTGCCAGCAGCGTCGCCCTAGACAGTTCCTACGAGCAGTACTTC
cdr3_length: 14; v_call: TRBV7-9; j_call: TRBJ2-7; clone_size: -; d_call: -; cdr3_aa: CASSGDPDLTEQYF; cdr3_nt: TGTGCCAGCAGCGGCGACCCGGACCTGACCGAGCAGTACTTC
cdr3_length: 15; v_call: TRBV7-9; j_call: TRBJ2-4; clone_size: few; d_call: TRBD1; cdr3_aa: CASSLNRGGENIQYF; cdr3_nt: TGTGCCAGCAGCCTAAACAGGGGCGGAGAAAACATTCAGTACTTC
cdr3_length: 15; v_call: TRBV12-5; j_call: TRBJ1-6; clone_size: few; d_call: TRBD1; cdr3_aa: CASGLEGTANSPLHF; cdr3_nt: TGTGCTAGTGGTTTGGAGGGGACAGCCAATTCACCCCTCCACTTT
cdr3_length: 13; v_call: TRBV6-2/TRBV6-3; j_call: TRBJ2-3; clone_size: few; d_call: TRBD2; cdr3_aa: CASYELATDTQYF; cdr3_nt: TGTGCCAGCTACGAACTAGCGACAGATACGCAGTATTTT
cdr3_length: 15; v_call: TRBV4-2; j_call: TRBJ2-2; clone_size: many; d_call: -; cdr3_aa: CASSQGVGVAGELFF; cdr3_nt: TGTGCCAGCAGCCAAGGGGTGGGCGTCGCCGGGGAGCTGTTTTTT
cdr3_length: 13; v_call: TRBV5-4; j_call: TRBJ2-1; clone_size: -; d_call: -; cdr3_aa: CASSLAAGDREFF; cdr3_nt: TGTGCCAGCAGCTTGGCAGCGGGGGACAGGGAGTTCTTC
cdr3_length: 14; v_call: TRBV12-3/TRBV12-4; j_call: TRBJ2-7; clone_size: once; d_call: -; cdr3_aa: CASSATASSYEQYF; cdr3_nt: TGTGCCAGCAGTGCCACAGCCAGCTCCTACGAGCAGTACTTC
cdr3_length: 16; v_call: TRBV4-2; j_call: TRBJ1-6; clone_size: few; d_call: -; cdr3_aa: CASSQDPAGVNSPLHF; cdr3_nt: TGTGCCAGCAGCCAAGATCCCGCAGGGGTTAATTCACCCCTCCACTTT
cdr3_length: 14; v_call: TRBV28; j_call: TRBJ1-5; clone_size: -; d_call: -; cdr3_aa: CASSFSRFNQPQHF; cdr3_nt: TGTGCCAGCAGTTTCTCGCGTTTCAATCAGCCCCAGCATTTT
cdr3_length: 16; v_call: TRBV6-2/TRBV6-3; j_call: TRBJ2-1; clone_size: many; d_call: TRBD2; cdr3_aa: CAGSRPQRGSYNEQFF; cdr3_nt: TGTGCCGGATCAAGACCTCAGCGGGGGTCCTACAATGAGCAGTTCTTC
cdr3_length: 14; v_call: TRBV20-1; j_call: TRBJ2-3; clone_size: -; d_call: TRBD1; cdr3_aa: CSAQGTVEADTQYF; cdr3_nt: TGCAGTGCCCAAGGGACAGTAGAGGCAGATACGCAGTATTTT
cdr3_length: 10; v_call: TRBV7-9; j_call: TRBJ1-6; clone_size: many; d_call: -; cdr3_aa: CASSLLHLHF; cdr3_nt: TGTGCCAGCAGTCTCCTCCACCTCCACTTT
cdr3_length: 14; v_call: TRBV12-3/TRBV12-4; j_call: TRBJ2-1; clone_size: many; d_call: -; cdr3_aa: CASSLGLGYNEQFF; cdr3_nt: TGTGCCAGCAGTTTAGGTCTGGGATACAATGAGCAGTTCTTC
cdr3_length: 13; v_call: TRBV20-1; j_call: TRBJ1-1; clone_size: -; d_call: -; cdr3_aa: CSVWEVMNTEAFF; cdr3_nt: TGCAGTGTTTGGGAGGTAATGAACACTGAAGCTTTCTTT
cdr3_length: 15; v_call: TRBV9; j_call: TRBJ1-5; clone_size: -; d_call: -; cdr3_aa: CASSARQDLEPPQHF; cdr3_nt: TGTGCCAGCAGCGCACGACAAGACCTCGAGCCGCCCCAGCATTTT
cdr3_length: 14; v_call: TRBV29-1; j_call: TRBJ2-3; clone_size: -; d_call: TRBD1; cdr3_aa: CSVGKGASTDTQYF; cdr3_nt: TGCAGCGTTGGAAAGGGGGCTAGCACAGATACGCAGTATTTT
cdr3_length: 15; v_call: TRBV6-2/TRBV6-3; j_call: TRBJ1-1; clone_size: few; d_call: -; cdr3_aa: CASSYPGQTNTEAFF; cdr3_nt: TGTGCCAGCAGTTACCCAGGACAGACGAACACTGAAGCTTTCTTT
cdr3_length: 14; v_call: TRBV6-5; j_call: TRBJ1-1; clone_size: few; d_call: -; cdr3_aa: CASSYVRENTEAFF; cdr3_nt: TGTGCCAGCAGTTACGTCCGGGAGAACACTGAAGCTTTCTTT
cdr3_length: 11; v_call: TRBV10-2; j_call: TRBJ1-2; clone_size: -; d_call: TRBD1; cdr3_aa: CASLGQSGYTF; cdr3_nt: TGCGCCAGTCTGGGACAGAGTGGCTACACCTTC
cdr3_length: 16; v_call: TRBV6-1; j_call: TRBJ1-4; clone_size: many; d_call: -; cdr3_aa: CASSEVGYPTNEKLFF; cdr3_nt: TGTGCCAGCAGTGAGGTGGGCTATCCAACTAATGAAAAACTGTTTTTT
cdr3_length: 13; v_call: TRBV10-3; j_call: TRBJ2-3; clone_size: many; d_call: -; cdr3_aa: CAISESAGDTQYF; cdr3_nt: TGTGCCATCAGTGAGTCGGCAGGGGATACGCAGTATTTT
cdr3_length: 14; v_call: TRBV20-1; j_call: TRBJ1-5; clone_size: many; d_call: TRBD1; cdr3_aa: CSALQGAGNQPQHF; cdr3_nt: TGCAGTGCTCTCCAGGGGGCGGGCAATCAGCCCCAGCATTTT
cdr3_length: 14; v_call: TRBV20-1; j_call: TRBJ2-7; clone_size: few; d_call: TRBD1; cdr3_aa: CSARDSQGVYEQYF; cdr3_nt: TGCAGTGCTAGAGATTCGCAGGGGGTCTACGAGCAGTACTTC
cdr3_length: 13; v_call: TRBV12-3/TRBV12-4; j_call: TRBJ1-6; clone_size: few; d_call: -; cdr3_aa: CASSLGFNSPLHF; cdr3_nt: TGTGCCAGCAGTTTAGGCTTTAATTCACCCCTCCACTTT
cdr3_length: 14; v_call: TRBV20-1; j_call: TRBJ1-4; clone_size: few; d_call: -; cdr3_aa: CSARDVNGNEKLFF; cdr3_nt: TGCAGTGCTAGAGATGTCAATGGGAATGAAAAACTGTTTTTT
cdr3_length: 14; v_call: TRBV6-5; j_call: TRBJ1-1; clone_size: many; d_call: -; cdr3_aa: CASSYSPLNTEAFF; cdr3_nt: TGTGCCAGCAGTTACTCGCCCCTGAACACTGAAGCTTTCTTT
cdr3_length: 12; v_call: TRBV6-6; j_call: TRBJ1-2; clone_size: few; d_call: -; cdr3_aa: CASSPAGSGYTF; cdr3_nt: TGTGCCAGCAGCCCGGCAGGGAGTGGCTACACCTTC
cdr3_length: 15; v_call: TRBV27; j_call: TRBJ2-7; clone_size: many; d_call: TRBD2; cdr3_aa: CASSSPTSGTYEQYF; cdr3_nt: TGTGCCAGCAGTTCTCCGACTAGCGGTACCTACGAGCAGTACTTC
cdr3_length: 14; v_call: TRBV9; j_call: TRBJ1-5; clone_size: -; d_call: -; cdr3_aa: CASRQEGSVQPQHF; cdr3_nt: TGTGCCAGCAGACAGGAAGGCTCGGTTCAGCCCCAGCATTTT
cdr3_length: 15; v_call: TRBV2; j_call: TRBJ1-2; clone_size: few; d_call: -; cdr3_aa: CASKNYGGLRGGYTF; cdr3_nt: TGTGCCAGCAAGAATTACGGGGGGCTAAGGGGAGGCTACACCTTC
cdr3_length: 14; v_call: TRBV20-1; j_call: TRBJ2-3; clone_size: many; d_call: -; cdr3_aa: CSARDTSGTDTQYF; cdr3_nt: TGCAGTGCTAGAGATACCAGCGGGACAGATACGCAGTATTTT
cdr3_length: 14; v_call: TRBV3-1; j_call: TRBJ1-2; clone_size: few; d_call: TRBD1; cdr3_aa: CASGQQGALRGYTF; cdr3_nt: TGTGCCAGCGGACAACAGGGGGCACTCCGTGGCTACACCTTC
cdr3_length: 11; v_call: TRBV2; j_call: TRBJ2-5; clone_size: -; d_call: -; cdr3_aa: CASRREGTQYF; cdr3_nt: TGTGCCAGCAGACGAGAGGGGACCCAGTACTTC
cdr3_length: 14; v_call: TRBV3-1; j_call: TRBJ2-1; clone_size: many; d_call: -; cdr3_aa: CASSQGVQSLEQFF; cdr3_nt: TGTGCCAGCAGCCAAGGGGTCCAAAGCCTCGAGCAGTTCTTC
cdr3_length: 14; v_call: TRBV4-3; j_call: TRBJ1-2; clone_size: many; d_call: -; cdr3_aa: CASSQDAGLGGYTF; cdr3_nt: TGCGCCAGCAGCCAAGATGCAGGCTTGGGAGGCTACACCTTC
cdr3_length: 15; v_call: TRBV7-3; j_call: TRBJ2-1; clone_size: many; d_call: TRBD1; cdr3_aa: CASSLGQSAYNEQFF; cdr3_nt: TGTGCCAGCAGCTTGGGACAGTCAGCCTACAATGAGCAGTTCTTC